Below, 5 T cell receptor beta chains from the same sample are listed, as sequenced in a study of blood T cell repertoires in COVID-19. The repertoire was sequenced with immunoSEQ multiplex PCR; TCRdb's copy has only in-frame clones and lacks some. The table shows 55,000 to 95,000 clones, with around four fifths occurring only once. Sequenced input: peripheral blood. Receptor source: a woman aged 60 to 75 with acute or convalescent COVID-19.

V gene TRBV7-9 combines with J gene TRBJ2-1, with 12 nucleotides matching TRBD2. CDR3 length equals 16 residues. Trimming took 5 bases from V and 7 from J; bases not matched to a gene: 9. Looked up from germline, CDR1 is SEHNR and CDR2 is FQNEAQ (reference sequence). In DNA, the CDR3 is TGTGCCAGCAGCCCACCTACTAGCGGGGGGTCTAATGAGCAGTTCTTC. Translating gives CASSPPTSGGSNEQFF.

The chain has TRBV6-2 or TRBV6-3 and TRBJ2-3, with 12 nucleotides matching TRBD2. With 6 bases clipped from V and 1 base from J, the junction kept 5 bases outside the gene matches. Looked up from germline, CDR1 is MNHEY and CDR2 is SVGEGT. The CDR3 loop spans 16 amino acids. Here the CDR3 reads CASSRWTSGGTDTQYF. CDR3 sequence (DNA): TGTGCCAGCAGCCGGTGGACTAGCGGGGGCACAGATACGCAGTATTTT.

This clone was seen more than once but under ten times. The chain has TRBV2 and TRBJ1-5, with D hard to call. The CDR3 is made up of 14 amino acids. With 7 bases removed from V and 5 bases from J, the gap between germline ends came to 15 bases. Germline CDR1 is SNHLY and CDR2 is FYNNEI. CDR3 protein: CASNPDGRDQPQHF. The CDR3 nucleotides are TGTGCCAGCAACCCCGACGGGAGGGATCAGCCCCAGCATTTT.

The CDR3 is CASSSPGTGVGNTEAFF. Here the CDR3 DNA reads TGTGCCAGCAGCTCACCGGGGACAGGGGTTGGGAACACTGAAGCTTTCTTT. This rearrangement joins TRBV7-9 to TRBJ1-1; 10 bases map to TRBD1. The V gene's germline CDR1 is SEHNR and CDR2 FQNEAQ (reference sequence). J was trimmed by 1 base and V by 4 bases; bases with no gene match: 9. The CDR3 runs 17 residues.

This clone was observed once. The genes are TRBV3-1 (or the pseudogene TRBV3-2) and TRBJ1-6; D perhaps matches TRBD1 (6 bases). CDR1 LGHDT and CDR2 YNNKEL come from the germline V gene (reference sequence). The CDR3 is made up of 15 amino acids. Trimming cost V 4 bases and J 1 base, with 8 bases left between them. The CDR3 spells CASSRTGSYNSPLHF. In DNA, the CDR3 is TGTGCCAGCAGCCGCACAGGGTCCTATAATTCACCCCTCCACTTT.